Described below is a single T cell receptor beta chain sequence and its context. No antigen is known for it. These data come from a study of shared clonotypes between healthy human individuals. Study in general: Three plates were used per donor for CD4 naive, three for CD4 memory, two for CD8 naive and one for CD8 memory.

General study points: Generation probability values for non-shared clonotypes were lower than those for clonotypes shared by all four donors.

Germline CDR1 reads LNHDA; CDR2 reads SQIVND (reference sequence). The CDR3 sequence is 17 residues long. The V and J ends lost 4 bases and 0 bases, in that order; junction bases with no gene match: 10. Across several immunoSEQ plates, the genomic DNA of each subset was split evenly. Here immunoSEQ multiplex PCR was the method, and the copy in TCRdb shows in-frame clones only, minus some. Among about 2.4 million clones listed, over 85% were seen once. The TCR was taken from a man aged 18 to 29 in good health. Some clones in this sample may be carry-over from other donors' samples. The sample was naive CD4+ T cells from PBMCs. Regarding subset: CD45RA+ positively selected. The J gene is TRBJ1-1, the V gene TRBV19; TRBD1 matches 8 bases. The CDR3 DNA sequence: TGTGCCAGTAGTAAGGGATTCCGGACAGGGTTGAACACTGAAGCTTTCTTT. Encoded protein: CASSKGFRTGLNTEAFF.